Listed below are T cell receptor beta chains from one sample, sequenced in a study of vaccination and CD4 T cells after COVID-19. From the PCR reads, TCRdb called clonotypes with MiXCR, one entry per CDR3 protein. The repertoire includes under 25,000 distinct CDR3 sequences, more than 40% of them detected once, and around 3.6% sits in the top ten. No cognate antigen is known for these TCRs. The source material was CD4+ T cells from blood, cultured in vitro. Receptors originate from a human donor who had recovered from COVID-19. The CDR3 runs from the conserved cysteine through the conserved F or W. Each record gives: V gene, J gene, D gene, clone size, CDR3 DNA, CDR3 protein. The D gene is left open where the match is weak. Some rows mark clone size as missing; the rest say once, few, many or name a class of expanded clone.

TRBV11-3	TRBJ2-1	TRBD2	.	TGTGCCAGCAGCTTAGGACTAGCGCTGCACAATGAGCAGTTCTTC	CASSLGLALHNEQFF
TRBV19	TRBJ1-5	.	.	TGTTCAACGGGGGGGTGGGGTGGCAATCAGCCCCAGCATTTT	CSTGGWGGNQPQHF
TRBV19	TRBJ1-1	TRBD1	.	TGTGCCAGTAGTATAGGGACAGGGAATATGAACACTGAAGCTTTCTTT	CASSIGTGNMNTEAFF
TRBV19	TRBJ2-2	TRBD2	.	TGTGCCAGTACCATGTCCGGGGGGTCGAACACCGGGGAGCTGTTTTTT	CASTMSGGSNTGELFF
TRBV4-3	TRBJ1-1	.	.	TGCGCCAGCAGCCAAGATGATCGGAGGGGGGTAACTGAAGCTTTCTTT	CASSQDDRRGVTEAFF
TRBV30	TRBJ1-5	.	.	TGTGCCTGGAGTGCAGGGGACGGGTTTCAGCCCCAGCATTTT	CAWSAGDGFQPQHF
TRBV30	TRBJ1-2	.	.	TGTGCCTGGAGTGATGGGACCCAGGGTGGCTACACCTTC	CAWSDGTQGGYTF
TRBV25-1	TRBJ2-2	TRBD1	.	TGTGCCAGCAGTGAGGGACAGGTGAACACCGGGGAGCTGTTTTTT	CASSEGQVNTGELFF
TRBV20-1	TRBJ1-1	.	few	TGCAGTGCTAGCCGCGGAGCAGGGACTGAAGCTTTCTTT	CSASRGAGTEAFF
TRBV5-1	TRBJ2-7	TRBD1	.	TGCGCCAGCAGCTGGACAGGGGGCGCATCCTACGAGCAGTACTTC	CASSWTGGASYEQYF
TRBV7-8	TRBJ1-5	.	few	TGTGCCAGCAGCCCTCCGGGGGCGAATCAGCCCCAGCATTTT	CASSPPGANQPQHF
TRBV20-1	TRBJ2-5	.	.	TGCAGTGCCCACGGAAACGAGGGTAGGGGAGCCCAGTACTTC	CSAHGNEGRGAQYF
TRBV5-1	TRBJ2-3	TRBD2	.	TGCGCCAGCAGCTCCGGGACTAGCGGGAGGGTGGGCCAGTATTTT	CASSSGTSGRVGQYF
TRBV5-1	TRBJ1-1	.	.	TGCGCCAGCAGAGTTGGGGATAACACTGAAGCTTTCTTT	CASRVGDNTEAFF
TRBV12-3/TRBV12-4	TRBJ2-7	TRBD1	.	TGTGCCAGCAGTTCCCAGGGGGCCAGCTACGAGCAGTACTTC	CASSSQGASYEQYF
TRBV11-2	TRBJ2-1	TRBD2	few	TGTGCCAGCGGCCTGAAGCGGGAGCCTTACAATGAGCAGTTCTTC	CASGLKREPYNEQFF
TRBV10-3	TRBJ2-6	.	.	TGTGCCATCAGTGAGTCGGCGGGCTCTGGGGCCAACGTCCTGACTTTC	CAISESAGSGANVLTF
TRBV6-1	TRBJ2-3	.	few	TGTGCCAGCAGGCCGGTAGACACGTACCCAGATACGCAGTATTTT	CASRPVDTYPDTQYF
TRBV9	TRBJ1-2	.	.	TGTGCCAGCAGCGTCCTGCCGGACACGGGGTATGGCTACACCTTC	CASSVLPDTGYGYTF
TRBV28	TRBJ1-6	.	.	TGTGCCAGCAGTACCCGGGACGGATATAATTCACCCCTCCACTTT	CASSTRDGYNSPLHF
TRBV7-9	TRBJ2-5	.	few	TGTGCCAGCAGCTTACGTCTTGACCAAGAGACCCAGTACTTC	CASSLRLDQETQYF
TRBV6-2/TRBV6-3	TRBJ1-1	TRBD1	few	TGTGCCAGCAGGCTGGACAGGGGGAAGACTGAAGCTTTCTTT	CASRLDRGKTEAFF
TRBV6-2/TRBV6-3	TRBJ2-5	TRBD2	.	TGTGCCAGCAAGGATCACCTCCTCCTAGCGGGAGGCGAGACCCAGTACTTC	CASKDHLLLAGGETQYF
TRBV5-1	TRBJ2-5	.	once	TGCGCCAGCAGCTTAGGGACACCGAGTAGCCAAGAGACCCAGTACTTC	CASSLGTPSSQETQYF
TRBV11-3	TRBJ1-2	.	.	TGTGCCAGCAGCTTCGGGGGGGGATATGGCTACACCTTC	CASSFGGGYGYTF
TRBV7-6	TRBJ1-4	.	.	TGTGCCAGCAGCTTAAGGGATGAAAAACTGTTTTTT	CASSLRDEKLFF
TRBV19	TRBJ1-1	.	.	TGTGCCAGTACCAGGGAGCAATCGAACACTGAAGCTTTCTTT	CASTREQSNTEAFF
TRBV4-3	TRBJ2-5	TRBD1	.	TGCGCCAGCAGCCAAGAGACAGGGGTAGAGACCCAGTACTTC	CASSQETGVETQYF
TRBV10-1	TRBJ1-2	.	.	TGCGCCAGCAGTGACCGGGGAAGGGTCCGCACCTTC	CASSDRGRVRTF
TRBV7-9	TRBJ1-4	.	.	TGTGCCAGCATTCCGGGACGCACTGGGGGTCAAGCAATTTTT	CASIPGRTGGQAIF
TRBV20-1	TRBJ2-3	TRBD2	few	TGCAGTGCCCTAGCGGTAACTTCTAGCACAGATACGCAGTATTTT	CSALAVTSSTDTQYF
TRBV19	TRBJ2-7	.	.	TGTGCCAGTGTTGGGACCCAGGCCTACGAGCAGTACTTC	CASVGTQAYEQYF
TRBV7-8	TRBJ2-1	.	.	TGTGCCAGCAGCTTAGCGCTTAAGAAGGGCCAGTTCTTC	CASSLALKKGQFF
TRBV30	TRBJ1-2	.	.	TGTGCCTGGAGTGTGGCGGAGAATGGCTACACCTTC	CAWSVAENGYTF
TRBV5-4	TRBJ2-1	TRBD1	.	TGTGCCAGCAGCCGGTCTTTAGGGACAGGGGTCAATGAGCAGTTCTTC	CASSRSLGTGVNEQFF
TRBV20-1	TRBJ2-3	TRBD2	.	TGCAGTGCTAGGCCAACTAGCGCCGAACTCACAGATACGCAGTATTTT	CSARPTSAELTDTQYF
TRBV7-3	TRBJ2-1	.	.	TGTGCCAGCAGCTCCGGGTCAGAGCAGTTCTTC	CASSSGSEQFF
TRBV12-3/TRBV12-4	TRBJ2-2	.	few	TGTGCCAGCAGTTTCAGGGCCTTGGCCGCCACCGGGGAGCTGTTTTTT	CASSFRALAATGELFF
TRBV7-2	TRBJ2-2	.	.	TGTGCCAGCAGCTTACGCGGCAGTACGAACACCGGGGAGCTGTTTTTT	CASSLRGSTNTGELFF
TRBV7-3	TRBJ1-1	TRBD1	.	TGTGCCAGCAGCCCCACCGGGACAGATCTTCTGGACACTGAAGCTTTCTTT	CASSPTGTDLLDTEAFF